The 4 T cell receptor beta chains below all came from one sample that was sequenced in a study of T-cell reconstitution after alpha-beta-depleted transplantation in children. Preparation of the TCRbeta library used unique molecular identifiers. Using its own MiXCR run on the PCR reads, TCRdb lists one record per CDR3 protein. The sample shows 230,000 or so distinct CDR3 sequences, around 8.9% of them seen only once. The source material was PBMCs from the stem cell graft donor, sampled from the stem cell graft. Every receptor here comes from a human donor who donated a stem cell graft to a child with SCID.

This clonotype came up many times. The chain joins TRBV7-3 to TRBJ1-1; D is undetermined. Trimming took off 2 bases at V and 1 base at J, with 11 bases between the two ends. The CDR3 is made up of 15 amino acids. The germline V gene encodes CDR1 SGHTA and CDR2 FQGTGA. The CDR3 here is CASSLGIGGNTEAFF. CDR3 coding DNA: TGTGCCAGCAGCTTAGGGATCGGAGGGAACACTGAAGCTTTCTTT.

As to this clonotype: A read error may explain this, as a much larger clone is one base away. The rearrangement links TRBV20-1 to TRBJ1-1; D call uncertain. CDR3 length: 12 amino acids. The germline gives CDR1 DFQATT, CDR2 SNEGSKA (reference sequence). The CDR3 reads CSGRVGGTEAFF. DNA of the CDR3: TGCAGTGGTAGAGTCGGAGGCACTGAAGCTTTCTTT.

This clonotype showed up many times. The chain joins TRBV12-5 to TRBJ2-6; possible D gene TRBD2, 6 bases. V gave up 2 bases and J gave up 2 bases, with 13 bases separating them. Germline values: CDR1 LGHNT, CDR2 FRNRAP. The CDR3 covers 17 residues. This CDR3 reads CASGLSPGEAGANVLTF. CDR3 sequence (DNA): TGTGCTAGTGGTTTGTCACCCGGGGAGGCTGGGGCCAACGTCCTGACTTTC.

This clonotype has ten or more counts. This chain connects TRBV7-2 to TRBJ1-6; 8 positions match TRBD1. The length of the CDR3 is 15 residues. J gave up 10 bases and V 5 bases, and 10 bases lay outside the gene matches. CDR1 SGHTA and CDR2 FQGNSA come from the germline V gene. The CDR3 protein is CASSNNQGAESPLHF. The CDR3 DNA reads TGTGCCAGCAGCAACAATCAGGGGGCTGAATCACCCCTCCACTTT.